The T cell receptor (beta chain) described here comes from a study of shared clonotypes between healthy human individuals (dated by TCRdb to about 2020). The study in broad terms: A few men and a couple of women, aged 18 to 49 years, made up the cohort. For each donor, CD4 naive and CD4 memory were each run on three plates, CD8 naive on two plates, and CD8 memory on one plate. To estimate repertoire size and how much clonotype sharing occurs between individuals, the study deeply sequenced the blood TCR repertoires of 4 to 6 healthy adults. To increase sequencing depth and limit assay-specific biases, different laboratories used diverse techniques to prepare libraries and sequence TCR repertoires. Leukapheresis yielded between about 0.94 and 10 billion PBMCs per donor. The investigation overall reported the following: Sharing across a few donors was observed for roughly 5% of naive CD4, about 4% of naive CD8, 2% to 2.5% of memory CD4, and about 0.39% of memory CD8 clonotypes. Compared with non-shared clonotypes, clonotypes shared by all four sorted-subset donors had higher generation probabilities. Larger estimated clonotype richness was generally found for naive subsets than for memory subsets. Sampling was restricted to blood, and TCR repertoires in tissues likely differ from the TCR repertoires found in blood. Pairwise subsampling led to the expectation that sequencing depth would affect the degree of clonotype sharing among donors. Incomplete sequencing was indicated by rarefaction of sorted-subset datasets, despite the large sequencing depth. Because the study included only a small number of donors, the genetic and exposure-history diversity represented was limited.

Using the deep immunoSEQ assay, multiplex PCR amplified TCR CDR3 regions from genomic DNA. Extracted genomic DNA from each cell subset was distributed evenly across all wells of several immunoSEQ 96-well plates, and each plate was treated as a replicate. Each replicate PCR for sorted subsets received 150 to 250 ng genomic DNA, equal to about 30,000 T cell genomes. Purified libraries were measured with a Qubit 3.0 fluorometer, size-checked on a Bioanalyzer 2100, and measured again with the KAPA Library Quantification kit. Each immunoSEQ 96-well plate was sequenced on its own single-read 150-cycle Illumina NextSeq 550 flow cell. Per the authors' processing: Because the immunoSEQ output held only junctional sequences and lacked quality scores, the filtering could not match the filtering applied to full-length reads. Sequences were annotated with PyIR, a Python wrapper for IgBLAST v1.9, using IMGT germline references to assign V/J genes and CDR3. Reads were removed for weak V/J assignments (E-value above 1e-6), missing CDR3, stop codons, out-of-frame junctions, or ambiguous translated residues. V3J clonotypes were defined as sequences sharing an identical inferred V gene, J gene, and CDR3 amino acid sequence. Percentage overlap between repertoires was computed as shared unique clonotypes divided by the size of the smaller repertoire. RTK rarefaction, the Chao1 estimator, and Recon v2.1 estimates of unobserved clonotypes were used to assess repertoire richness. Generation probabilities were computed with OLGA for all TCRbeta clonotypes obtained by the gDNA method from several donors. Imported from immuneACCESS, the table was reduced by TCRdb to in-frame sequences with V and J called. These copies leave out some clones; in studies compared against another copy, an unresolved V gene accounts for under half, and the cause of the remainder is not known. V and J calls and clone size follow that table, whereas D and trimming were derived from the DNA. The sample yields under 150,000 clones; around 66% were counted once. The ten largest make up 20% to 25% of the sample.

This clone is identified as medium-sized (0.01 to 0.1%). The target of this receptor is not known. Nothing much larger sits one base from this clone, and base qualities are not available. The donors were healthy, HIV-negative adults who had no recently reported acute infections or vaccinations. All donors were Caucasian adults living in Nashville, Tennessee, USA. CD8 memory samples were composed of magnetically selected CD45RO+ cells combined with CCR7-negative CD45RA+ effector memory (TemRA) cells. Blood was obtained by leukapheresis, after which PBMCs were separated by Ficoll-Histopaque density gradient centrifugation and cryopreserved in liquid nitrogen vapor phase. Purity and quantity of every magnetically sorted T cell population were checked by analytical flow cytometry. From each sorted fraction, genomic DNA was isolated and quantified by UV absorbance on a Nanodrop 2000c. Based on the germline V gene (reference sequence), the CDR1 and CDR2 sequences are LNHNV and YYDKDF. Trimming removed 1 base from V and 1 base from J, leaving 8 bases between the germline ends. The CDR3 runs 16 amino acids, cysteine and phenylalanine included. Here the CDR3 DNA is all that survives: 48 bases in frame from base 1.

The sequenced material came from memory CD8+ T cells sorted from blood. The cell subset or site label corresponds to: CD45RO+ cells pooled with CCR7-negative TemRA cells. This sequence uses TRBV15 and TRBJ2-6; TRBD1 is a weak D gene call, 5 bases matching. This clonotype was obtained from a woman aged 25 to 45 in good health. DNA sequence: TGTGCCACCAGCAGAGCGCAGGGATCTGGGGCCAACGTCCTGACTTTC. Its amino acids are CATSRAQGSGANVLTF.